Reported below is one T cell receptor beta chain. Its antigen remains unknown. The junction had 8 bases not matched to a gene; V was cut back by 6 bases and J by 4 bases. Germline lookup yields CDR1 SNHLY and CDR2 FYNNEI. This CDR3 region has 16 residues. This sample is part of a study of T cells in localized non-small cell lung cancer. Notes on the study in general: Sequencing, confined to only one tumor region, leaves heterogeneity possible. The study found T cell clonality highest in uninvolved adjacent lung, above tumor.

Using immunoSEQ multiplex PCR, the repertoire was profiled, and TCRdb retains in-frame clones only, with some absent. The table includes about 33,000 clones, approximately 87% detected once. This specimen was peripheral blood, taken before any cancer treatment. The chain uses TRBV2 and TRBJ2-3, with 12 nucleotides matching TRBD2. The TCR sequence derives from a man aged 35-75 years with stage I lung adenocarcinoma. The CDR3 DNA follows: TGTGCCAGCAGATCCCCTAGCGGGGGGGGTTCAGATACGCAGTATTTT. Translated: CASRSPSGGGSDTQYF.